This T cell receptor (beta chain) emerged from a study of T-cell memory formation after mild COVID-19. The CDR3 is made up of 14 amino acids. V lost 4 bases and J 6 bases, leaving 12 bases between the germline ends. The germline V gene encodes CDR1 SGHTA and CDR2 FQGTGA. From the 5' RACE reads, TCRdb called clonotypes with MiXCR, one entry per CDR3 protein. The profile shows tens of thousands of distinct CDR3 sequences, approximately 15% of them singletons. Sequencing was done on a sample of PBMCs or a T cell subset sorted from them (not recorded which). This TCR derives from an adult woman who had mild COVID-19 (a few samples of this study predate the infection). Cell type and time point are not known. This chain connects TRBV7-3 to TRBJ2-2; no clear D. CDR3 loop: CASSSGPLAGELFF. CDR3 nucleotide sequence: TGTGCCAGCAGCTCCGGACCCCTTGCCGGGGAGCTGTTTTTT.